This T cell receptor (beta chain) was retrieved from a study of memory CD4+ T cells and cytomegalovirus serostatus (dated 2019 in TCRdb). In terms of the full investigation: The cohort comprised around 35 healthy Belgian adults, 9 CMV seropositive and around 24 CMV seronegative. To replicate a published TCR-based CMV serostatus classifier, the researchers sequenced the CD4+ memory TCRbeta repertoires of a Belgian cohort whose cytomegalovirus serostatus was known. Broad study findings and their caveats: A median bootstrapped AUC of almost 0.96 with a 95% CI of 0.76-1.00 was achieved on the Belgian cohort by the original-framework classifier. The results were read as suggesting that the CMV-associated TCR signature is, for the most part, present in the CD4+ memory repertoire. CMV serostatus prediction reached a median bootstrapped AUC of approximately 0.95 with the original framework and just under 0.92 with a US-trained random forest. Among the 160 or so previously reported CMV-associated TCRbeta sequences, 60 to 70 showed up in the CD4+ memory repertoires, with each one found in between one and five individuals. Unlike the original study, which covered naive and memory CD4+ and CD8+ populations, the Belgian study sequenced only CD4+CD45RO+ memory cells.

Genomic DNA was extracted from sorted cells with the Quick-DNA Microprep Kit. Amplification of TCRbeta DNA was done with the immunoSEQ hsTCRbeta kit, following the protocol from the manufacturer. TCRbeta libraries were sequenced on an Illumina MiSeq instrument. In the authors' own workflow: After out-of-frame sequences were removed, some 2 million distinct TCRbeta sequences remained, averaging about 61,000 per individual. Two values were used to score each individual: the count of about 150 previously reported CMV-associated TCRbeta sequences and the total count of productive distinct TCRbeta sequences. A beta-binomial model was reimplemented in Python, and random forests from scikit-learn, run with default parameters, were trained on data from the US cohort. Classifier performance on the Belgian cohort was reported as the median AUC with percentile confidence intervals calculated over 10,000 bootstrap iterations. Entries here come from immuneACCESS through TCRdb and include only in-frame sequences with V and J called. Some clones fail to appear in such tables; in the studies checked, an unresolved V gene covers under half of the shortfall, and the cause of the remainder is unknown. V, J and clone size reflect that table, while D and trimming were determined from the DNA. The sample profile shows about 56,000 clones; roughly 80% of them were found once. The top ten constitute approximately 0.39% of the sample.

In regard to this clone: What this receptor recognizes is not known. No much larger clonotype is one base removed from it; base qualities were not supplied.

The CDR3, cysteine through phenylalanine, is 15 amino acids long. Here the CDR3 DNA is all that survives: 45 bases in frame from base 1. V ends up 4 bases short and J 2 bases short, with an unmatched junction base count of 4. In the germline V gene, CDR1 corresponds to SGHDN and CDR2 to FVKESK. Single viable CD3+CD4+CD8-CD45RO+ cells were sorted as memory CD4+ T cells on a FACSAria II. To determine CMV serostatus, a Roche Elecsys assay was used that detects serum IgG against CMV pp150, pp28, p38 and p52. After the samples were thawed, total CD4+ T cells were enriched through positive selection using CD4 magnetic microbeads. The samples came from a separate study whose specific focus was interrogating the CD4+ T cell memory repertoire. Following standard operating procedures, peripheral blood mononuclear cells were isolated and cryopreserved, while serum was kept at -80 degrees C. CD3-PerCP (BW264/56), CD4-APC (RPA-T4), CD45RO-PE (UCHT1) and CD8-Pacific Orange (3B5) antibodies were used for staining, and non-viable cells were excluded with Sytox blue.

The sequencing sample was made of memory CD4+ T cells from blood. Here the chain combines TRBV14 and TRBJ1-4, with 7 bases matching TRBD1. This TCR derives from an adult in good health and CMV-seronegative. The DNA sequence is as follows: TGTGCCAGCAGCCCCCGACAGGGCACTAATGAAAAACTGTTTTTT. It translates as CASSPRQGTNEKLFF.